The next 3 T cell receptor beta chains were all read from a single sample in a study of cytomegalovirus exposure and HLA in healthy donors. A multiplex PCR was run with 60 Vbeta primers and 13 Jbeta primers. Using immunoSEQ multiplex PCR, the repertoire was profiled, and TCRdb retains in-frame clones only, with some absent. The table lists about 180,000 clones, roughly three quarters of them singletons. Sequenced input: PBMCs. These receptors were collected from a woman under 40 in good health and CMV-seropositive.

The J gene is TRBJ2-1, the V gene TRBV11-3, with TRBD1 as a possible D gene (5 bases). The CDR3 runs 17 residues. V was cut by 0 bases and J by 6 bases, with 18 bases left in between. Germline CDR1 SGHNT, CDR2 YENEEA. This CDR3 reads CASSLDQGVGLGNEQFF. The CDR3 coding sequence is TGTGCCAGCAGCTTAGATCAGGGCGTTGGGCTTGGCAATGAGCAGTTCTTC.

This chain uses TRBV28 with TRBJ1-6; D is unclear. The V end was cut by 6 bases, the J end by 0 bases, with 12 bases between. Germline loops: CDR1 MDHEN, CDR2 SYDVKM. The length of the CDR3 is 16 residues. CDR3 residues: CASSLGFNSYNSPLHF. CDR3 bases: TGTGCCAGCAGCCTGGGCTTCAACTCCTATAATTCACCCCTCCACTTT.

The chain carries TRBV7-2 and TRBJ2-5; D uncertain. The germline gives CDR1 SGHTA, CDR2 FQGNSA. CDR3 size: 11 residues. V was pared by 2 bases and J by 7 bases, with 5 bases between. Here the CDR3 reads CASSLQMTQYF. DNA for the CDR3: TGTGCCAGCAGCTTACAGATGACCCAGTACTTC.